The 27 T cell receptor beta chains below all came from one sample that was sequenced in a study of T cell changes during pregnancy in multiple sclerosis. TCRdb's table, derived via immunoSEQ multiplex PCR, lists solely in-frame clones and lacks some. The sample records over 70,000 clones, approximately 94% being singletons. This specimen consisted of peripheral blood, obtained in the third trimester of pregnancy. The receptors here all came from a female donor with multiple sclerosis, enrolled in a pregnancy study.

This chain joins TRBV4-1 and TRBJ1-2, with TRBD1 matching 7 bases. J lost 7 bases, V lost 0 bases, and 11 bases had no gene match. This CDR3 region has 16 residues. The germline V gene encodes CDR1 MGHRA and CDR2 YSYEKL. The CDR3 DNA reads as TGCGCCAGCAGCCAAGACACGTCGGCAGGGGGACTTGGCTACACCTTC. Protein product: CASSQDTSAGGLGYTF.

This chain joins TRBV5-1 and TRBJ2-7; D may be TRBD1 (5 bases). Germline V gives CDR1 SGHRS, CDR2 YFSETQ. Trimming took off 0 bases at V and 2 bases at J, with 6 bases between the two ends. This CDR3 has 13 residues. CDR3 region: CASSLGRAYEQYF. DNA for the CDR3: TGCGCCAGCAGCTTGGGCAGGGCCTACGAGCAGTACTTC.

This clone was seen once. A junction end diverges from the germline sequence, so it may reflect a read error. This chain uses TRBV19 with TRBJ2-7; TRBD1 is a possible D gene (6 bases). This CDR3 has 11 residues. Germline V gives CDR1 LNHDA, CDR2 SQIVND (reference sequence). The CDR3 bases are TGTGCCAGCAGTACAGGGTACGAGCAGTACTTC. This translates into CASSTGYEQYF.

CDR3 sequence (DNA): TGTGCCAGTAGTATTACGGGAGGAGGGACCCAGTACTTC. Residues: CASSITGGGTQYF. This chain joins TRBV19 and TRBJ2-5; 7 positions agree with TRBD2. This CDR3 has 13 residues. CDR1 and CDR2 (germline): LNHDA, SQIVND (reference sequence). Trimming removed 3 bases from V and 7 bases from J; junction bases left unmatched: 5.

This chain's CDR3 is CASSRPLAGGNTVSYNEQFF. The CDR3 DNA reads as TGTGCCAGCAGCCGGCCGCTAGCGGGAGGGAATACCGTCTCCTACAATGAGCAGTTCTTC. The rearrangement uses TRBV2 and TRBJ2-1; TRBD2 matches 12 bases. The CDR3 is made up of 20 amino acids. CDR1 is SNHLY, CDR2 FYNNEI, per germline. Unmatched junction bases numbered 15, after V lost 6 bases and J lost 0 bases. Filled out from reference TRBV2 and TRBJ2-1, the complete variable domain reads EPEVTQTPSHQVTQMGQEVILRCVPISNHLYFYWYRQILGQKVEFLVSFYNNEISEKSEIFDDQFSVERPDGSNFTLKIRSTKLEDSAMYFCASSRPLAGGNTVSYNEQFFGPGTRLTVL.

The chain uses TRBV19 and TRBJ2-7; 10 nucleotides align to TRBD2. Germline V gene data show CDR1 as LNHDA and CDR2 as SQIVND (reference sequence). The CDR3 is 16 amino acids. The ends lost 4 bases at V and 0 bases at J; junction bases unmatched: 6. In DNA form, the CDR3 reads TGTGCCAGTAGTAGCAATAGCGGGAGGACCTCCTACGAGCAGTACTTC. It yields the protein CASSSNSGRTSYEQYF.

This chain connects TRBV4-3 to TRBJ2-1, with 11 nucleotides matching TRBD1. The length of the CDR3 is 15 residues. V trimming: 4 bases; J trimming: 5 bases; junction bases outside the gene matches: 4. Germline assignment: CDR1 LGHNA and CDR2 YSLEER. The DNA of the CDR3 is TGCGCCAGCAGCCCGGGACAGGGGGGGGACAATGAGCAGTTCTTC. Translation gives CASSPGQGGDNEQFF.

V and J are TRBV5-1 and TRBJ2-1; TRBD2 agrees at 7 bases. The V gene's germline CDR1 is SGHRS and CDR2 YFSETQ. The CDR3 contains 16 residues. V shed 5 bases, J shed 4 bases, and the junction held 12 bases outside the gene matches. The CDR3 nucleotides are TGCGCCAGCAGTAAACTAGCGATGGTTTCTTACAATGAGCAGTTCTTC. It codes for CASSKLAMVSYNEQFF.

The J gene is TRBJ2-1, the V gene TRBV14, with 9 bases aligning to TRBD2. Per germline, CDR1 SGHDN and CDR2 FVKESK. The junction had 7 bases not matched to a gene; V was cut back by 4 bases and J by 0 bases. CDR3 length: 17 residues. CDR3 loop: CASSLHLTSGSYNEQFF. The CDR3 region has the DNA TGTGCCAGCAGCCTCCACCTGACTAGCGGCTCCTACAATGAGCAGTTCTTC.

V usage is TRBV10-2 and J usage is TRBJ2-1; weak D call: TRBD1 (8 bases). V lost 8 bases, J lost 10 bases, and 27 bases lay in between. Germline values: CDR1 WSHSY, CDR2 SAAADI. The CDR3 extends over 16 amino acids. CDR3 bases: TGCGCCAGCGGGAGACAGGGGCAAACTCGGGGGGAGGAGCAGTTCTTC. Translated: CASGRQGQTRGEEQFF.

CDR3 bases: TGTGCCAGCTCACCACGGTCGCAGACGAACACCGGGGAGCTGTTTTTT. Translation gives CASSPRSQTNTGELFF. The V call is TRBV18, the J call TRBJ2-2; D is uncertain. The germline V gene has CDR1 KGHSH and CDR2 LQKENI. Trimming removed 1 base at V and 0 bases at J, with 9 bases between. CDR3 length: 16 amino acids. Looking up the rest from reference TRBV18 and TRBJ2-2 gives the full variable domain: NAGVMQNPRHLVRRRGQEARLRCSPMKGHSHVYWYRQLPEEGLKFMVYLQKENIIDESGMPKERFSAEFPKEGPSILRIQQVVRGDSAAYFCASSPRSQTNTGELFFGEGSRLTVL.

The rearrangement links TRBV9 to TRBJ1-2, with D perhaps matching TRBD1 (6 bases). Trimming shortened V by 0 bases and J by 6 bases, and 15 bases separated the two germline ends. Germline V CDR1 and CDR2: SGDLS, YYNGEE. The CDR3 loop spans 15 amino acids. CDR3: CASSVEGRGRNGYTF. CDR3 DNA sequence: TGTGCCAGCAGCGTAGAGGGCAGGGGCAGGAATGGCTACACCTTC.

The chain links TRBV28 to TRBJ2-1, with 14 nucleotides matching TRBD2. The CDR3 consists of 16 residues. The V and J ends lost 3 bases and 12 bases, in that order; junction bases with no gene match: 10. Germline lookup yields CDR1 MDHEN and CDR2 SYDVKM. The CDR3 sequence is CASSLGPPGLAGVQFF. CDR3 DNA sequence: TGTGCCAGCAGTTTGGGGCCCCCGGGACTAGCGGGAGTGCAGTTCTTC. Full variable domain (missing parts from reference TRBV28 and TRBJ2-1): DVKVTQSSRYLVKRTGEKVFLECVQDMDHENMFWYRQDPGLGLRLIYFSYDVKMKEKGDIPEGYSVSREKKERFSLILESASTNQTSMYLCASSLGPPGLAGVQFFGPGTRLTVL.

The chain couples TRBV5-6 to TRBJ1-1, with D possibly matching TRBD1 (6 bases). Germline CDR1 and CDR2: SGHDT and YYEEEE. V was trimmed by 2 bases and J by 6 bases, leaving 14 bases between them. This CDR3 comprises 14 residues. CDR3 residues: CASSFQGRKSEAFF. The DNA for the CDR3 is TGTGCCAGCAGCTTTCAGGGGCGCAAGTCTGAAGCTTTCTTT.

The rearrangement joins TRBV6-6 to TRBJ1-3; D unresolved. Deletions cut 0 bases from V and 4 bases from J, with 4 bases between. The germline V gene encodes CDR1 MNHNY and CDR2 SVGAGI (reference sequence). CDR3 length: 13 residues. The CDR3, as DNA: TGTGCCAGCAGTTACTCGGGCGGAAACACCATATATTTT. This sequence encodes CASSYSGGNTIYF.

This chain uses TRBV18 with TRBJ2-7, with 14 bases aligning to TRBD2. Germline CDR1 reads KGHSH; CDR2 reads LQKENI. V lost 3 bases and J lost 4; bases outside the gene matches: 5. The CDR3 has 16 residues. In nucleotides, the CDR3 is TGTGCCAGCTCACCCGGGACTAGCGGGAGAAATTACGAGCAGTACTTC. This gives the protein CASSPGTSGRNYEQYF.

The chain is built from TRBV7-3 and TRBJ2-3; 10 bases map to TRBD1. The CDR3 has 15 residues. V lost 7 bases to trimming and J lost 1 base; unmatched junction nucleotides: 5. Germline V gene lookup returns CDR1 SGHTA and CDR2 FQGTGA. The CDR3 DNA reads as TGTGCCAGCACCGACAGGGGGCTGGGCACAGATACGCAGTATTTT. Translated: CASTDRGLGTDTQYF.

This chain connects TRBV5-1 to TRBJ2-1; TRBD2 agrees at 12 bases. Germline loops: CDR1 SGHRS, CDR2 YFSETQ. V lost 4 bases to trimming and J lost 4 bases; unmatched junction nucleotides: 6. This CDR3 comprises 16 residues. CDR3 in DNA: TGCGCCAGCAGCCTACGACTAGCGGGGGCGTACAATGAGCAGTTCTTC. Translating gives CASSLRLAGAYNEQFF.

The chain employs TRBV6-6 and TRBJ1-1; 11 positions agree with TRBD1. The CDR3 runs 15 residues. CDR1 and CDR2 (germline): MNHNY, SVGAGI (reference sequence). The ends lost 2 bases at V and 4 bases at J; junction bases unmatched: 3. The chain's CDR3 is CASSYPGTGGTEAFF. The CDR3 nucleotides read TGTGCCAGCAGTTACCCGGGGACAGGGGGCACTGAAGCTTTCTTT.

The chain has TRBV6-1 and TRBJ1-2; 11 positions match TRBD1. The CDR3 has 15 residues. Germline V gene lookup returns CDR1 MNHNS and CDR2 SASEGT. Trimming took 3 bases from V and 7 from J; bases not matched to a gene: 7. In nucleotides, the CDR3 is TGTGCCAGCAGTGATAACTTCGGGACAGGGGGTGGCTACACCTTC. Protein: CASSDNFGTGGGYTF.

This chain connects TRBV27 to TRBJ2-1; unclear D gene. The germline gives CDR1 MNHEY, CDR2 SMNVEV (reference sequence). Trimming removed 6 bases at V and 0 bases at J, with 15 bases between. This CDR3 is 16 amino acids long. As DNA, the CDR3 is TGTGCCAGCAGATCCCCCCTAAAGAGCTCCTACAATGAGCAGTTCTTC. Residues: CASRSPLKSSYNEQFF.

The chain couples TRBV6-1 to TRBJ2-2; D is perhaps TRBD1 (7 bases). CDR1 is MNHNS, CDR2 SASEGT, per germline. Trimming stripped 6 bases from V and 1 base from J, with 12 bases between. The CDR3 is 15 residues long. The CDR3 DNA reads TGTGCCAGCAGACCCAGGGGGGTGAACACCGGGGAGCTGTTTTTT. It is translated as CASRPRGVNTGELFF.

V usage is TRBV5-4 and J usage is TRBJ1-2; 7 bases line up with TRBD1. The CDR3 sequence is 15 residues long. The germline V gene has CDR1 SGHNT and CDR2 YYREEE (reference sequence). V gave up 2 bases and J gave up 6 bases; unmatched junction bases: 10. The CDR3 is CASSLQMGQSHGYTF. CDR3 sequence (DNA): TGTGCCAGCAGCTTACAAATGGGACAGAGCCATGGCTACACCTTC.

The chain couples TRBV28 to TRBJ2-5; TRBD2 is a possible D gene (5 bases). V was trimmed by 2 bases and J by 5 bases, leaving 15 bases between them. The CDR3 is made up of 15 amino acids. Germline assignment: CDR1 MDHEN and CDR2 SYDVKM. The CDR3 protein is CASSLPGLLGETQYF. In DNA form, the CDR3 reads TGTGCCAGCAGTTTACCTGGACTTCTCGGGGAGACCCAGTACTTC.

The V gene is TRBV13, the J gene TRBJ1-1, with no clear D. V lost 0 bases and J lost 2, with 10 bases in between. The germline V gene encodes CDR1 PRHDT and CDR2 FYEKMQ (reference sequence). CDR3 size: 15 residues. The CDR3: CASSLGDGINTEAFF. CDR3 bases: TGTGCCAGCAGCTTAGGGGACGGGATAAACACTGAAGCTTTCTTT.

CDR3 sequence (DNA): TGTGCCAGCAGCCCCAGCCCTAGCGGGCAGTTCTTC. Its protein product is CASSPSPSGQFF. J is TRBJ2-1 and V is TRBV7-9; 7 bases map to TRBD2. Losses at the gene ends were 5 bases for V and 12 bases for J; bases not matched to a gene: 7. Germline V CDR1 and CDR2: SEHNR, FQNEAQ (reference sequence). The CDR3 is 12 residues long.

CDR3 loop: CASSLRRAGGSYEQYF. The CDR3 bases are TGTGCCAGCAGCTTGAGGAGGGCGGGAGGATCTTACGAGCAGTACTTC. The chain recombines TRBV7-9 with TRBJ2-7, with 8 bases aligning to TRBD2. The germline gives CDR1 SEHNR, CDR2 FQNEAQ (reference sequence). CDR3 length: 16 residues. Trimming removed 3 bases from V and 4 bases from J; junction bases left unmatched: 11.